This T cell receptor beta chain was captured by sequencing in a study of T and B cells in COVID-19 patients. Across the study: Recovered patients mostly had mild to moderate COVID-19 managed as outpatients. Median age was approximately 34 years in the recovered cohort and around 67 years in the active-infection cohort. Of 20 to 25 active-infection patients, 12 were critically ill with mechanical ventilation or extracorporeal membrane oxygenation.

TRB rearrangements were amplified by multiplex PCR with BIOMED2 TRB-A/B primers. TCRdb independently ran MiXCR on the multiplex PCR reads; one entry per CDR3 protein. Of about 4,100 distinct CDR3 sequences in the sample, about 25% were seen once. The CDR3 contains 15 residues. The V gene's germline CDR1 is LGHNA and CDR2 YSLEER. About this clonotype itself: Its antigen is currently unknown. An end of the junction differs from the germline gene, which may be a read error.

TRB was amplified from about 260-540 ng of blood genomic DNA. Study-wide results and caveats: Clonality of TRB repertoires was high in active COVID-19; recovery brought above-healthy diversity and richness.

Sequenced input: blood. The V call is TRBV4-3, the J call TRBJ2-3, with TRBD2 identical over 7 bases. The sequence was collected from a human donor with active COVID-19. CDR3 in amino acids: CARSLETSNPDTQYF. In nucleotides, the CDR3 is TGCGCCAGAAGCCTAGAGACTAGCAACCCAGATACGCAGTATTTT.